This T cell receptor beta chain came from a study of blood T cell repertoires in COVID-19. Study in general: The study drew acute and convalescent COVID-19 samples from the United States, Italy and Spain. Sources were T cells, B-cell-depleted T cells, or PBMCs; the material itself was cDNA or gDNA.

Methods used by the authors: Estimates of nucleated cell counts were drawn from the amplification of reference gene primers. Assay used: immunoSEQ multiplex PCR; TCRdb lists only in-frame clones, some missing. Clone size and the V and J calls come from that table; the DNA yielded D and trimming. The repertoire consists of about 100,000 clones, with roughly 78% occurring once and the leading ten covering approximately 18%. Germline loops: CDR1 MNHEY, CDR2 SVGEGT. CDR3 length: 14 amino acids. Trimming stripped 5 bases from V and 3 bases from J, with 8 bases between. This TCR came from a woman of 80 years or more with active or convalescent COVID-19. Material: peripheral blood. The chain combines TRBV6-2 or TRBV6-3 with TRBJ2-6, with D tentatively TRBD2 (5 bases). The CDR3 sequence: CASSGGDGANVLTF. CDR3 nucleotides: TGTGCCAGCAGTGGAGGAGATGGGGCCAACGTCCTGACTTTC.